A selection of T cell receptor beta chains follows, all from one sample in a study of T cell repertoires in cytomegalovirus infection. TCRdb independently ran MiXCR on the reads; one entry per CDR3 protein. The sample carries over 150,000 distinct CDR3 sequences, 17% recorded once. The sequenced sample consisted of CD8+ T cells from PBMCs. The receptors derive from a human donor in good health (CMV status not recorded). Some clones in this sample may be carry-over from other donors' samples. CDR3s include the opening cysteine and the closing phenylalanine or tryptophan. Fields, in order: J gene, D gene, clone size, V gene, CDR3 DNA, CDR3 protein. D genes are given only for firm matches. Expanded clones are given a class, and other clones once, few, many or no size at all.

TRBJ2-4 | NA | NA | TRBV7-8 | TGTGCCAGCGGAAAGGAACTGGCCTCGGCGTTAGCCAAAAACATTCAGTACTTC | CASGKELASALAKNIQYF
TRBJ2-3 | NA | NA | TRBV7-2 | TGTGCCAGCAGCTTACGTTTTCGCACAGATACGCAGTATTTT | CASSLRFRTDTQYF
TRBJ2-1 | TRBD1 | NA | TRBV25-1 | TGTGCCAGCAGTGCTAGGGACAGGGGGCTCGGGAATGAGCAGTTCTTC | CASSARDRGLGNEQFF
TRBJ2-5 | NA | NA | TRBV6-5 | TGTGCCAGCAGTTACTCAACTAGCCAAGAGACCCAGTACTTC | CASSYSTSQETQYF
TRBJ1-2 | NA | NA | TRBV7-9 | TGTGCCAGCAGCCCAGTAGTTGGGGACTATGGCTACACCTTC | CASSPVVGDYGYTF
TRBJ2-3 | NA | NA | TRBV12-3/TRBV12-4 | TGTGCCAGCAGTCCGAGGGGCCTCCGGGAAGATACGCAGTATTTT | CASSPRGLREDTQYF
TRBJ2-5 | NA | few | TRBV6-2/TRBV6-3 | TGTGCCAGTGGCGCCAGGGATTCGATGGAGACCCAGTACTTC | CASGARDSMETQYF
TRBJ1-2 | NA | NA | TRBV10-2 | TGCGCCAGCAGTACTTCCGGGACGGCCCTCTACTATGGCTACACCTTC | CASSTSGTALYYGYTF
TRBJ2-2 | TRBD1 | NA | TRBV10-3 | TGTGCCATCAGCGGGAACGGACAGGGTGGAATGACCGGGGAGCTGTTTTTT | CAISGNGQGGMTGELFF
TRBJ2-3 | TRBD1 | many | TRBV7-2 | TGTGCCAGCAGCCCCCCCGGACAGGGGGCCTATACGCAGTATTTT | CASSPPGQGAYTQYF
TRBJ2-1 | TRBD2 | few | TRBV28 | TGTGCCAGCAGCCAGCGAGCGGGGGGAAACAATGAGCAGTTCTTC | CASSQRAGGNNEQFF
TRBJ2-3 | NA | NA | TRBV4-3 | TGCGCCAGCAGCCAAGAATACGCTAGCACAGATACGCAGTATTTT | CASSQEYASTDTQYF
TRBJ1-1 | NA | few | TRBV7-2 | TGTGCCAGCAGTGAAGGGGCGGGGGGGGCTGAAGCTTTCTTT | CASSEGAGGAEAFF
TRBJ2-7 | NA | few | TRBV7-2 | TGTGCCAGCAGCCCAACCGGGATATCAAGGGGATACGAGCAGTACTTC | CASSPTGISRGYEQYF
TRBJ2-3 | TRBD2 | NA | TRBV6-1 | TGTGCCAGCATGATGGCCCCGGGGGGAGATACGCAGTATTTT | CASMMAPGGDTQYF
TRBJ2-3 | TRBD2 | NA | TRBV4-1 | TGCGCCAGCAGCCAAGGTCGGGGGGGCCAGTCAGATACGCAGTATTTT | CASSQGRGGQSDTQYF
TRBJ1-2 | NA | NA | TRBV11-2 | TGTGCCATCAGCTTAGTTAGTACAGGGTCGGATGGCTACACCTTC | CAISLVSTGSDGYTF
TRBJ1-4 | NA | NA | TRBV7-9 | TGTGCCAGCAGCTCAACCGGGACCGACTCTGAAAAACTGTTTTTT | CASSSTGTDSEKLFF
TRBJ2-1 | TRBD1 | NA | TRBV7-9 | TGTGCCAGCAGCTTAGATCAGGGGGCCTACAATGAGCAGTTCTTC | CASSLDQGAYNEQFF
TRBJ1-4 | NA | few | TRBV7-2 | TGTGCCAGCAGCTCCGTGGGTGGTCTCTATGAAAAACTGTTTTTT | CASSSVGGLYEKLFF
TRBJ2-1 | TRBD2 | NA | TRBV6-2/TRBV6-3 | TGTGCCAGCAGTTACTCGACTAGCGGGGGGGACAATGAGCAGTTCTTC | CASSYSTSGGDNEQFF
TRBJ1-2 | TRBD1 | NA | TRBV7-8 | TGTGCCAGCAGCTTAGATACAGGGGTCACCTATGGCTACACCTTC | CASSLDTGVTYGYTF
TRBJ1-1 | NA | NA | TRBV7-9 | TGTGCCAGCAGTTACGATCTCACTGAAGCTTTCTTT | CASSYDLTEAFF
TRBJ2-2 | NA | few | TRBV7-3 | TGTGCCAGCAGCCATCCTGTTGAAGACAAGAACACCGGGGAGCTGTTTTTT | CASSHPVEDKNTGELFF
TRBJ2-2 | TRBD1 | NA | TRBV29-1 | TGCAGCGTCGTTGAGGGACAGGGGTCGAACACCGGGGAGCTGTTTTTT | CSVVEGQGSNTGELFF
TRBJ1-4 | NA | few | TRBV5-1 | TGCGCCAGCAGCCCGGCCAAGATGGATGAAAAACTGTTTTTT | CASSPAKMDEKLFF
TRBJ1-1 | NA | NA | TRBV13 | TGTGCCAGCAGCCCCGCCGGTGGGGAGGGCACTGAAGCTTTCTTT | CASSPAGGEGTEAFF
TRBJ2-1 | TRBD2 | few | TRBV7-8 | TGTGCCAGCAGCAGGACTAGCGGGAACTACAATGAGCAGTTCTTC | CASSRTSGNYNEQFF
TRBJ1-2 | TRBD1 | NA | TRBV7-3 | TGTGCCAGCAGCTTAACGTTCACAGGGGGCTCTATCTATGGCTACACCTTC | CASSLTFTGGSIYGYTF
TRBJ2-6 | NA | few | TRBV7-9 | TGTGCCAGCAGCCCCCCGACGAAGGGGGCCAACGTCCTGACTTTC | CASSPPTKGANVLTF
TRBJ2-3 | TRBD1 | NA | TRBV7-2 | TGTGCCAGCAGCTTAAGGGGGCTAGGCACAGATACGCAGTATTTT | CASSLRGLGTDTQYF
TRBJ1-2 | TRBD1 | NA | TRBV7-2 | TGTGCCAGCAGCCCTTCGACAGGGGGGGCGAGCTATGGCTACACCTTC | CASSPSTGGASYGYTF
TRBJ2-3 | NA | few | TRBV2 | TGTGCCAGCAGTGAAGGGCCCGCGGATACGCAGTATTTT | CASSEGPADTQYF
TRBJ2-3 | NA | NA | TRBV7-6 | TGTGCCAGCAGCGTTACTGACGGATTAGGTTATACGCAGTATTTT | CASSVTDGLGYTQYF
TRBJ2-1 | TRBD1 | many | TRBV7-6 | TGTGCCAGCAGCTTAGCAGGGACAGGGGCAACCTACAATGAGCAGTTCTTC | CASSLAGTGATYNEQFF
TRBJ2-1 | NA | NA | TRBV14 | TGTGCCAGCAGCCAAGTGCGGCCCAGCTCCTACAATGAGCAGTTCTTC | CASSQVRPSSYNEQFF
TRBJ2-1 | TRBD1 | NA | TRBV4-1 | TGCGCCAGCACCACTAGTGGGACAGTTTACAATGAGCAGTTCTTC | CASTTSGTVYNEQFF
TRBJ2-7 | NA | NA | TRBV7-9 | TGTGCCAGCAGCTCCGACGCGAATTACGAGCAGTACTTC | CASSSDANYEQYF
TRBJ1-1 | NA | few | TRBV19 | TGTGCCAGTAGTCCTCGAGAAGGGGTGAACACTGAAGCTTTCTTT | CASSPREGVNTEAFF
TRBJ2-7 | NA | NA | TRBV28 | TGTGCCAGCAGTTTAGTCAACGTAGTAGACGAGCAGTACTTC | CASSLVNVVDEQYF
TRBJ2-3 | TRBD1 | NA | TRBV28 | TGTGCCAGCAGTATCCAATTGAGGGGGCGCGCAGATACGCAGTATTTT | CASSIQLRGRADTQYF
TRBJ1-2 | TRBD1 | few | TRBV7-2 | TGTGCCAGCAGCGGGAGGGACAGGCTGACTCCTAGTTTGTATGGCTACACCTTC | CASSGRDRLTPSLYGYTF
TRBJ2-3 | TRBD2 | NA | TRBV20-1 | TGCAGTGCTAGACTAGTGGTAGCGGGGGGTAAAACAGATACGCAGTATTTT | CSARLVVAGGKTDTQYF
TRBJ2-6 | NA | NA | TRBV7-9 | TGTGCCAGCAGCCTAACTGGGGCCAACGTCCTGACTTTC | CASSLTGANVLTF
TRBJ1-4 | NA | few | TRBV14 | TGTGCCAGCAGCCAAGATGGAGGACTCGGGTCTGAAAAACTGTTTTTT | CASSQDGGLGSEKLFF
TRBJ2-2 | NA | NA | TRBV7-9 | TGTGCCAGCAGCTTAGAATTTTTCACCGGGGAGCTGTTTTTT | CASSLEFFTGELFF
TRBJ2-7 | NA | NA | TRBV27 | TGTGCCAGCAGGACCCCCCGTGGAGGGTACTCTTCCTACGAGCAGTACTTC | CASRTPRGGYSSYEQYF
TRBJ1-2 | NA | few | TRBV20-1 | TGCAGTGCCCTCAACAGGGTTTCCCCTGGCTACACCTTC | CSALNRVSPGYTF
TRBJ2-5 | NA | NA | TRBV12-3/TRBV12-4 | TGTGCCAGCAGCAGGGGGGAAGAGACCCAGTACTTC | CASSRGEETQYF